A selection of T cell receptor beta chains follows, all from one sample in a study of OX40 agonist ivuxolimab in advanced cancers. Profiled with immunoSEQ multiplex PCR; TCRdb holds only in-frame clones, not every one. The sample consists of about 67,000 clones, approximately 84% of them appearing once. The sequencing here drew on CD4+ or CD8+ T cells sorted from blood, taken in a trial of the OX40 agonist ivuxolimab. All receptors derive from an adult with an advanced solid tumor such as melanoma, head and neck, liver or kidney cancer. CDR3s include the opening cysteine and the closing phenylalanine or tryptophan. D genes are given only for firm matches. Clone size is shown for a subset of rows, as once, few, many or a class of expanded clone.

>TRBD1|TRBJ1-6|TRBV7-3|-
TGTGCCAGCAGCCGGGACAGGGCTGGCTCACCCCTCCACTTT
CASSRDRAGSPLHF
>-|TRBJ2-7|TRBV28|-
TGTGCCAGCCGGGACCCGTCCTACGAGCAGTACTTC
CASRDPSYEQYF
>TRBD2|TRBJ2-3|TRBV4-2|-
TGTGCCAGCAGCTCCAGGGGACTAGCAACGAGCACAGATACGCAGTATTTT
CASSSRGLATSTDTQYF
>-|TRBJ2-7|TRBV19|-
TGTGCCAGTAGTATAGTCGGCGGGACACAAGCCTACGAGCAGTACTTC
CASSIVGGTQAYEQYF
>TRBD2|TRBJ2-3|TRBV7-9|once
TGTGCCAGCAGCACACAGGGACTAGCTGCGCAGTATTTT
CASSTQGLAAQYF
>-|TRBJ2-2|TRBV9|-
TGTGCCAGCAGCGTAGTATCCCAGAACACCGGGGAGCTGTTTTTT
CASSVVSQNTGELFF
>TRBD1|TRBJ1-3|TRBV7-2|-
TGTGCCAGCAGCCTGACAGGGACAAACACCATATATTTT
CASSLTGTNTIYF
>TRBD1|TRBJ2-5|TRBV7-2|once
TGTGCCAGCAGCTCCGACAGGGGGCCCCAAGAGACCCAGTACTTC
CASSSDRGPQETQYF
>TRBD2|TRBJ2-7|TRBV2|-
TGTGCCAGCAGTGTAGGAGAGGGGAGGGGTCCCCACGAGCAGTACTTC
CASSVGEGRGPHEQYF
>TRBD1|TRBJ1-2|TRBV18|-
TGTGCCAGCTCAGCGGACAGGGCCATTGGCTACACCTTC
CASSADRAIGYTF
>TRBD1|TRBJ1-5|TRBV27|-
TGTGCCAGCAGTTTATCAGCCAGGGGGTCATATAGCAATCAGCCCCAGCATTTT
CASSLSARGSYSNQPQHF
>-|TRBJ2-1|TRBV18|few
TGTGCCAGCTCACGCCGACAGGACAATGAGCAGTTCTTC
CASSRRQDNEQFF
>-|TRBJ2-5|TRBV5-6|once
TGTGCCAGCAGCTTGGAGGCGTGGGGAGAGGAGACCCAGTACTTC
CASSLEAWGEETQYF
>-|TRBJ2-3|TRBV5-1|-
TGCGCCAGCAGCTTGGCTCCCGGATACACAGATACGCAGTATTTT
CASSLAPGYTDTQYF
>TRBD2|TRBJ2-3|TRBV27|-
TGTGCCAGCAGTTTCAGGCGGGGGGGGGAGGACACGCAGTATTTT
CASSFRRGGEDTQYF
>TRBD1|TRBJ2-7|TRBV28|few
TGTGCCAGCAGTCTCACTACCGGGACAGGGCAATACGAGCAGTACTTC
CASSLTTGTGQYEQYF
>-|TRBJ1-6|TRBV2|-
TGTGCCAGCAGCTACGACTCACCCCTCCACTTT
CASSYDSPLHF
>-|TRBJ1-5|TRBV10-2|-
TGCGCCAGCACGAGGGGAACGGACAATCAGCCCCAGCATTTT
CASTRGTDNQPQHF
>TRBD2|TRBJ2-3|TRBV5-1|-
TGCGCCAGCAGCTCCGGGACTAGCGGGGGGTTCACAGATACGCAGTATTTT
CASSSGTSGGFTDTQYF
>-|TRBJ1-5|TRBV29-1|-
TGCAGCCGTCGACAGAAAGAAAATAGCAATCAGCCCCAGCATTTT
CSRRQKENSNQPQHF
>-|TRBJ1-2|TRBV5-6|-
TGTGCCAGCAGCTTGCAGCGAACGGGGGGCTATGGCTACACCTTC
CASSLQRTGGYGYTF
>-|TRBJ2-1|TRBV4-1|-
TGCGCCAGCAGCCAACCAGTACTAGGGAATGAGCAGTTCTTC
CASSQPVLGNEQFF
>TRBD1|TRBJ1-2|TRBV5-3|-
TGTGCCAGCAGCCGGACAGGGTTGAGTGGCTACACCTTC
CASSRTGLSGYTF
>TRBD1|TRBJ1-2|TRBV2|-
TGTGCCAGCAGGGGACAGGGGGGAGTCTATGGCTACACCTTC
CASRGQGGVYGYTF
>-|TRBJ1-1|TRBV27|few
TGTGCCAGCAGTTCGGGGGGCCGCCGGAACACTGAAGCTTTCTTT
CASSSGGRRNTEAFF
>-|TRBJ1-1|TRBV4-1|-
TGCGCCAGCAGCCAAGATAGTGGGAACACTGAAGCTTTCTTT
CASSQDSGNTEAFF
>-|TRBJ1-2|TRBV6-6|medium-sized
TGTGCCAGCAGTTACTCGTTCGGAAAGAGCCATGGCTACACCTTC
CASSYSFGKSHGYTF
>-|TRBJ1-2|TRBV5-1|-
TGCGCCAGCAGCTTGCGGGGGGCTAAAGATGTCTACACCTTC
CASSLRGAKDVYTF